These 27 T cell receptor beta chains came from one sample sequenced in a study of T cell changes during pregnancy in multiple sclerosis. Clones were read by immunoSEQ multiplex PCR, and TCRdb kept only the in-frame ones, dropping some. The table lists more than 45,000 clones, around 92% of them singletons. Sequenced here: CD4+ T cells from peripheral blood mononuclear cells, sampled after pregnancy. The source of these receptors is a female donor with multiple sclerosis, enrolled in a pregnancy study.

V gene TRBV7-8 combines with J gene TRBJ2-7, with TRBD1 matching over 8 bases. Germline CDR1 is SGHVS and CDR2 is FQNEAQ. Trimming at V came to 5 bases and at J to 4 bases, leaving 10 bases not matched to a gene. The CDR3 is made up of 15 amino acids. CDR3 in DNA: TGTGCCAGCAGCACTGAGGACAGGGTGAGATACGAGCAGTACTTC. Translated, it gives CASSTEDRVRYEQYF.

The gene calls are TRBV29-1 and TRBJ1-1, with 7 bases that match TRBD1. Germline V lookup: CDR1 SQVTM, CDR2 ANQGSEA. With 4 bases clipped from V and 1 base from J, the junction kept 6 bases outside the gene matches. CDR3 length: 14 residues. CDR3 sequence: CSVGGHRGNTEAFF. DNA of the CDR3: TGCAGCGTTGGGGGGCACAGGGGGAACACTGAAGCTTTCTTT.

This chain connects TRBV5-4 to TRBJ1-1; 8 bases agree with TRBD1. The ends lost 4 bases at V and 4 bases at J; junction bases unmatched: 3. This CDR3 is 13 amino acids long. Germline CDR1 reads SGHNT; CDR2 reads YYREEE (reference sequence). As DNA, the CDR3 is TGTGCCAGCAGCCTACAGGGGGGCACTGAAGCTTTCTTT. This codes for CASSLQGGTEAFF.

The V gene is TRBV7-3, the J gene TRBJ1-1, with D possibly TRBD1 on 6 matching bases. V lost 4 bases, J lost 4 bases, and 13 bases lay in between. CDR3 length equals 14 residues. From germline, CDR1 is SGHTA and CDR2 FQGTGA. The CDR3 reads CASSYDRRSTEAFF. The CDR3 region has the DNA TGTGCCAGCAGCTACGACAGGAGGAGCACTGAAGCTTTCTTT.

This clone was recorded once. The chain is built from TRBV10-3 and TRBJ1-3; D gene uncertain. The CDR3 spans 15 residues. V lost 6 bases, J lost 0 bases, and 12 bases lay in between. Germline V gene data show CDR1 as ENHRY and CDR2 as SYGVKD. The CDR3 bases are TGTGCCATCAGCCCCCGGGAGTCCTCTGGAAACACCATATATTTT. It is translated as CAISPRESSGNTIYF.

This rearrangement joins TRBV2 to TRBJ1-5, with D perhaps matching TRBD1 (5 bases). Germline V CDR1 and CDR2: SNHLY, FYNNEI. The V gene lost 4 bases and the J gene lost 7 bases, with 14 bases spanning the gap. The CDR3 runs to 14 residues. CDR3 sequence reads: CASSGGRNDQPQHF. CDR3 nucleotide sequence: TGTGCCAGCAGTGGGGGGAGGAATGACCAGCCCCAGCATTTT.

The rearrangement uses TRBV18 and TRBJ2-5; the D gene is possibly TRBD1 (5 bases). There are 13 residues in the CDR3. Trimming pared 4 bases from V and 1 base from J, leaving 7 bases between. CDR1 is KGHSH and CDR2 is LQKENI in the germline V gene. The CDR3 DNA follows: TGTGCCAGCTCACTCAGGGTCCAAGAGACCCAGTACTTC. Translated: CASSLRVQETQYF.

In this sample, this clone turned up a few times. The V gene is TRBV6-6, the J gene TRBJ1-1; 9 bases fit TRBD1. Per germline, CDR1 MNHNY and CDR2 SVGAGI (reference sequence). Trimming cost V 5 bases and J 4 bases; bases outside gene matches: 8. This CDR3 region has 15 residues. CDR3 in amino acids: CASSPGTGSGTEAFF. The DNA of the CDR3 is TGTGCCAGCAGTCCCGGGACAGGGAGTGGCACTGAAGCTTTCTTT.

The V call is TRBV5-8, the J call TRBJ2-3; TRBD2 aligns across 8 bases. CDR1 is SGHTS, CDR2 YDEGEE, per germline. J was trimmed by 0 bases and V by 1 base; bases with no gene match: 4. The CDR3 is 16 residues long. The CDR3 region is CASSLNKRGSTDTQYF. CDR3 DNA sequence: TGTGCCAGCAGCTTGAATAAGCGGGGGAGCACAGATACGCAGTATTTT.

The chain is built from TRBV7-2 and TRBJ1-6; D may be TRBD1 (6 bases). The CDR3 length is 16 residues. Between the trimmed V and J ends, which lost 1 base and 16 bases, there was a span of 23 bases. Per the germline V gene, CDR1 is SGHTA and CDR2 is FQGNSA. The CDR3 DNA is TGTGCCAGCAGCTTAGGGTTTGGACAGAGTGGGGGGGCTCTCCACTTT. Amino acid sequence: CASSLGFGQSGGALHF. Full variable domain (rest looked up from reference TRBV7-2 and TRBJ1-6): GAGVSQSPSNKVTEKGKDVELRCDPISGHTALYWYRQSLGQGLEFLIYFQGNSAPDKSGLPSDRFSAERTGGSVSTLTIQRTQQEDSAVYLCASSLGFGQSGGALHFGNGTRLTVT.

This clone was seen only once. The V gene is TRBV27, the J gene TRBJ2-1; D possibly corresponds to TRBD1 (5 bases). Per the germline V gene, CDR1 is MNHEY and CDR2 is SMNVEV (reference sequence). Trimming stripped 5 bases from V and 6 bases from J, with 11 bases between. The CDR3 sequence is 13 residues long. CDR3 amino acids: CASSPLGANEQFF. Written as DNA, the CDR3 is TGTGCCAGCAGTCCACTTGGGGCCAATGAGCAGTTCTTC.

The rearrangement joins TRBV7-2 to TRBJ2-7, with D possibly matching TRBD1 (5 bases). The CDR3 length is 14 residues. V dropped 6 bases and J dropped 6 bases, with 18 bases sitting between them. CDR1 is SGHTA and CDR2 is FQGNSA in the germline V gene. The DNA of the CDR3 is TGTGCCAGCAGTCCCTCGACAGCCGGCGGCGAGCAGTACTTC. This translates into CASSPSTAGGEQYF. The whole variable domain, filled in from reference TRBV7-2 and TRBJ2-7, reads GAGVSQSPSNKVTEKGKDVELRCDPISGHTALYWYRQSLGQGLEFLIYFQGNSAPDKSGLPSDRFSAERTGGSVSTLTIQRTQQEDSAVYLCASSPSTAGGEQYFGPGTRLTVT.

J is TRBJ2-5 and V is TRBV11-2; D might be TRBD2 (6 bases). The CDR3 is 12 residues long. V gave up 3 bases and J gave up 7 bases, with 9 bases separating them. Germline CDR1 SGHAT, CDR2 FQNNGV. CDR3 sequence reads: CASSFQGGTQYF. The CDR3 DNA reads TGTGCCAGCAGCTTTCAGGGAGGGACCCAGTACTTC. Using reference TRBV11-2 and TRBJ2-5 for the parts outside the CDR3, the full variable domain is EAGVAQSPRYKIIEKRQSVAFWCNPISGHATLYWYQQILGQGPKLLIQFQNNGVVDDSQLPKDRFSAERLKGVDSTLKIQPAKLEDSAVYLCASSFQGGTQYFGPGTRLLVL.

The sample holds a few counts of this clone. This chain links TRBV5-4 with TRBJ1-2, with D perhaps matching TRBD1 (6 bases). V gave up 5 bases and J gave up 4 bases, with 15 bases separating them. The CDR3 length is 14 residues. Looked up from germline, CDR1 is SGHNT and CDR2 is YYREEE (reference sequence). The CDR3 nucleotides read TGTGCCAGCAGACTGTCGACAGGTATCTATGGCTACACCTTC. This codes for CASRLSTGIYGYTF.

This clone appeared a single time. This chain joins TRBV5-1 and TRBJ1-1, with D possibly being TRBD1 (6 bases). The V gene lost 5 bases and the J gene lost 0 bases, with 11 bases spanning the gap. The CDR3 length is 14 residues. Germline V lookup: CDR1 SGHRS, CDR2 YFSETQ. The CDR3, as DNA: TGCGCCAGCAGACCTACAGGGATGAACACTGAAGCTTTCTTT. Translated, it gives CASRPTGMNTEAFF.

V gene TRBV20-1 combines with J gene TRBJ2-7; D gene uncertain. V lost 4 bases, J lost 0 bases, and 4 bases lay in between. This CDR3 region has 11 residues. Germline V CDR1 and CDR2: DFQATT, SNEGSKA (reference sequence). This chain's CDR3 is CSATNSYEQYF. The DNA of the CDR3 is TGCAGTGCTACAAACTCCTACGAGCAGTACTTC.

CDR3: CASSLAVLGRGGNTGELFF. CDR3 nucleotides: TGTGCCAGCAGCTTAGCGGTCTTGGGGCGGGGGGGAAACACCGGGGAGCTGTTTTTT. This sequence joins TRBV7-2 and TRBJ2-2; TRBD2 matches 9 bases. Unmatched junction bases numbered 10, after V lost 0 bases and J lost 2 bases. The germline CDR1 and CDR2 sequences are SGHTA and FQGNSA. This CDR3 has 19 amino acids.

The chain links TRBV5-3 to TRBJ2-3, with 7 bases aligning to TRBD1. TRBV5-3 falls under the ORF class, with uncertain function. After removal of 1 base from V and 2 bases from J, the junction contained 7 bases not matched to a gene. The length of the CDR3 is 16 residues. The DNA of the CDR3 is TGTGCCAGAAGCTTGAGAGGGGGCGGAATCACAGATACGCAGTATTTT. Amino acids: CARSLRGGGITDTQYF.

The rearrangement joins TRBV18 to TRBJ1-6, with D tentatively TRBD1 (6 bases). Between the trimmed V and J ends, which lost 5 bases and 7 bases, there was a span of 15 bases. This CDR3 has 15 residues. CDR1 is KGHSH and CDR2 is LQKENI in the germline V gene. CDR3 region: CASSSEGGPNSPLHF. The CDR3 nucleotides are TGTGCCAGCTCAAGCGAAGGGGGTCCGAATTCACCCCTCCACTTT.

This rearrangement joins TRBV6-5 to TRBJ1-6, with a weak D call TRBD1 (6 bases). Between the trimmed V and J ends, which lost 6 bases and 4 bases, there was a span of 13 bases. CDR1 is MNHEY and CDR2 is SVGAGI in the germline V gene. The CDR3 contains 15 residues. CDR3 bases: TGTGCCAGCAGGGAGCCGACAGGTTATAATTCACCCCTCCACTTT. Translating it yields CASREPTGYNSPLHF.

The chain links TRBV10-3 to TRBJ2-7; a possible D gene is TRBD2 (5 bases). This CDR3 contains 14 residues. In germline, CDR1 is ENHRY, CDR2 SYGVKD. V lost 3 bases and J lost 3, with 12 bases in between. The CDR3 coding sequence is TGTGCCATCAGTGATCGAGGGATTAACTACGAGCAGTACTTC. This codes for CAISDRGINYEQYF.

CDR3 region: CASSEWGASEYEQYF. The CDR3 DNA reads as TGTGCCAGCAGTGAATGGGGCGCAAGCGAGTACGAGCAGTACTTC. The chain uses TRBV25-1 and TRBJ2-7; D is possibly TRBD1 (5 bases). The V end was cut by 1 base, the J end by 4 bases, with 14 bases between. Per germline, CDR1 MGHDK and CDR2 SYGVNS. This CDR3 is built from 15 residues.

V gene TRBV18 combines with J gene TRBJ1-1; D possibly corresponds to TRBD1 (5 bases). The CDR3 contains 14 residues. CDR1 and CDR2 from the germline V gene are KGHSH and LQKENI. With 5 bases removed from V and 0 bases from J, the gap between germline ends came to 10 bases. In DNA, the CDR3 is TGTGCCAGCTCATCAGGGACTTTGAACACTGAAGCTTTCTTT. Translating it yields CASSSGTLNTEAFF.

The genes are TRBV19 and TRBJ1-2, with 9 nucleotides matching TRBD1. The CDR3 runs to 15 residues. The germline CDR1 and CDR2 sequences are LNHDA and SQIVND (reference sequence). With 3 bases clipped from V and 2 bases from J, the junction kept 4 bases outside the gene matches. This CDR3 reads CASSIGQGTNYGYTF. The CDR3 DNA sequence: TGTGCCAGTAGTATTGGACAGGGGACGAACTATGGCTACACCTTC.

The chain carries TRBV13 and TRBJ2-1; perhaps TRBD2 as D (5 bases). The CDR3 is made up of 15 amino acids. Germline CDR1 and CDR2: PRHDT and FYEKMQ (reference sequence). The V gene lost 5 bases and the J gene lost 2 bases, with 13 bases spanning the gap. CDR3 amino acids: CASSPRTATYNEQFF. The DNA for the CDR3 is TGTGCCAGCAGCCCCCGGACTGCTACCTACAATGAGCAGTTCTTC.

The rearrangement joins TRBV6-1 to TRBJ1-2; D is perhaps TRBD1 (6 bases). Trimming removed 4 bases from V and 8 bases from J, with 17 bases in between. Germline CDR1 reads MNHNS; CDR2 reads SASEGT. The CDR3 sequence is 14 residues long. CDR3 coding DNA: TGTGCCAGCAGTGGGGGGCCGGACGCTATCGGCTACACCTTC. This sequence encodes CASSGGPDAIGYTF.

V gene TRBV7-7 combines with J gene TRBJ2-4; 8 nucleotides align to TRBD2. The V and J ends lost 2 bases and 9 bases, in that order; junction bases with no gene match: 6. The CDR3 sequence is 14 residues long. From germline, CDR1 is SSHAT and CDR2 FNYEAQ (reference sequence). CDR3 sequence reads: CASSLRERGSIQYF. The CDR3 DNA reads TGTGCCAGCAGCTTACGGGAGCGGGGGAGCATTCAGTACTTC. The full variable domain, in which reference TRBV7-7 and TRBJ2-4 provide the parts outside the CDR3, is GAGVSQSPRYKVTKRGQDVTLRCDPISSHATLYWYQQALGQGPEFLTYFNYEAQPDKSGLPSDRFSAERPEGSISTLTIQRTEQRDSAMYRCASSLRERGSIQYFGAGTRLSVL.